Below, 10 T cell receptor beta chains from the same sample are listed, as sequenced in a study of CD8 T cells in Susac syndrome. Random hexamers were used to reverse transcribe an amount of roughly 0.5 to 1 ug RNA. One entry per CDR3 protein results from TCRdb running MiXCR on the immunoSEQ multiplex PCR reads. The sample records about 250,000 distinct CDR3 sequences, 80% to 95% being singletons. Sequences were obtained from CD4+ T cells from PBMCs. These receptors originate from a human donor with multiple sclerosis.

The V call is TRBV20-1, the J call TRBJ2-2, with 15 nucleotides matching TRBD2. Unmatched junction bases numbered 5, after V lost 1 base and J lost 2 bases. The CDR3 spans 18 residues. Germline V lookup: CDR1 DFQATT, CDR2 SNEGSKA (reference sequence). CDR3 DNA: TGCAGTGCTAGAGGGACTAGCGGGGGGGGTTCAAACACCGGGGAGCTGTTTTTT. Translated, it gives CSARGTSGGGSNTGELFF.

The V gene is TRBV4-1, the J gene TRBJ2-2, with D possibly being TRBD1 (6 bases). Germline lookup yields CDR1 MGHRA and CDR2 YSYEKL. The CDR3 runs 15 residues. V lost 0 bases, J lost 2 bases, and 7 bases lay in between. CDR3 residues: CASSQEGGNTGELFF. As DNA, the CDR3 is TGCGCCAGCAGCCAAGAAGGGGGAAACACCGGGGAGCTGTTTTTT.

The chain is built from TRBV6-5 and TRBJ1-2; D is possibly TRBD1 (6 bases). This CDR3 has 13 amino acids. V was shortened by 11 bases and J by 9 bases, with 22 bases between the two germline ends. Germline V gene sequence: CDR1 MNHEY, CDR2 SVGAGI. CDR3 coding DNA: TGTGCCGTCCGAGGGGGGGCACCTATTAGCTACACCTTC. The encoded protein is CAVRGGAPISYTF.

The gene calls are TRBV9 and TRBJ2-7; TRBD1 matches at 9 bases. CDR3 length: 15 amino acids. Per germline, CDR1 SGDLS and CDR2 YYNGEE. After removal of 2 bases from V and 0 bases from J, the junction contained 3 bases not matched to a gene. The CDR3 protein is CASSVKTGGSYEQYV. The DNA of the CDR3 is TGTGCCAGCAGCGTTAAGACAGGGGGCTCCTACGAGCAGTACGTC.

V is TRBV11-3 and J is TRBJ1-1, with unresolved D. The V end lost 1 base, the J end lost 7 bases, and 7 bases lay between the germline ends. The length of the CDR3 is 12 residues. CDR1 is SGHNT, CDR2 YENEEA, per germline. The DNA of the CDR3 is TGTGCCAGCAGCTTAGTCCTAGGTGAAGCTTTCTTT. Its protein is CASSLVLGEAFF.

This clonotype was seen a single time. This chain links TRBV25-1 with TRBJ2-5, with D possibly TRBD2 on 6 matching bases. This CDR3 has 13 residues. From germline, CDR1 is MGHDK and CDR2 SYGVNS. V gave up 6 bases and J gave up 5 bases, with 13 bases separating them. CDR3 DNA sequence: TGTGCCAGCAGACAGGAGGGGTCGGAGACCCAGTACTTC. Translating it yields CASRQEGSETQYF.

The chain has TRBV10-2 and TRBJ2-2; D is unresolved. Trimming cost V 6 bases and J 4 bases, with 12 bases left between them. The V gene's germline CDR1 is WSHSY and CDR2 SAAADI. The CDR3 is 14 amino acids. CDR3: CASRKDEITGELFF. The CDR3, as DNA: TGCGCCAGCAGAAAAGACGAGATCACCGGGGAGCTGTTTTTT.

The chain links TRBV20-1 to TRBJ1-3; D is undetermined. Germline loops: CDR1 DFQATT, CDR2 SNEGSKA (reference sequence). This CDR3 has 14 amino acids. V lost 0 bases, J lost 0 bases, and 6 bases lay in between. CDR3 DNA sequence: TGCAGTGCTAGAGATTCCAACTCTGGAAACACCATATATTTT. Protein sequence: CSARDSNSGNTIYF.

The rearrangement links TRBV5-6 to TRBJ2-1; D is perhaps TRBD1 or TRBD2 (5 bases each). Per germline, CDR1 SGHDT and CDR2 YYEEEE. Trimming took off 2 bases at V and 11 bases at J, with 14 bases between the two ends. The CDR3 extends over 13 amino acids. DNA for the CDR3: TGTGCCAGCAGCTTTTTGGGGGATCTGAAGCAGTTCTTC. Amino acid sequence: CASSFLGDLKQFF.

The chain couples TRBV20-1 to TRBJ1-1, with TRBD1 as a possible D gene (6 bases). The CDR3 contains 16 residues. The V end was cut by 1 base, the J end by 5 bases, with 20 bases between. Germline loops: CDR1 DFQATT, CDR2 SNEGSKA (reference sequence). The CDR3 protein is CSARVAGRGSTTEAFF. The CDR3 DNA is TGCAGTGCTAGAGTAGCTGGCAGGGGCTCGACAACTGAAGCTTTCTTT.